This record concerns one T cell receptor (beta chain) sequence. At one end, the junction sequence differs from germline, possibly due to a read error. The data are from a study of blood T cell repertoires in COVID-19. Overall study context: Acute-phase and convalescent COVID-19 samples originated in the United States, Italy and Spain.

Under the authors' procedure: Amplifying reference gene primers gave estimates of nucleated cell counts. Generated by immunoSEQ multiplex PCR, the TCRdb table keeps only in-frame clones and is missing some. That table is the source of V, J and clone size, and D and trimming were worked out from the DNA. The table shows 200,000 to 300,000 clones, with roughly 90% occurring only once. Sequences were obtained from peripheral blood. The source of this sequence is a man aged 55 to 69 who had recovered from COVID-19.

The CDR3 DNA follows: TGTGCTAGCAGCTTTGGGGGCTTGGAGACCCAGTACTTC. As protein: CASSFGGLETQYF. J is TRBJ2-5 and V is TRBV7-7; D is perhaps TRBD1 (6 bases). The CDR3 spans 13 residues. CDR1 SSHAT and CDR2 FNYEAQ come from the germline V gene (reference sequence).